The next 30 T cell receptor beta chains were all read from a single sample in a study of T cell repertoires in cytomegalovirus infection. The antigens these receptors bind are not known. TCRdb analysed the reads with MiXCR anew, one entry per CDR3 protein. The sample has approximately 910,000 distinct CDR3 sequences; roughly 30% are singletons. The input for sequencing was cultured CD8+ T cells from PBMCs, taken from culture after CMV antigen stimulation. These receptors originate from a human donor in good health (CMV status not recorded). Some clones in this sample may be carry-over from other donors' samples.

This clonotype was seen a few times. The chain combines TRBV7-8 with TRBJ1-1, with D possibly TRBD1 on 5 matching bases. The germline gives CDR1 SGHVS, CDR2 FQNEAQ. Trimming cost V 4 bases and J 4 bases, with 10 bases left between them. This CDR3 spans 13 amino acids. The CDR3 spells CASSWGRFTEAFF. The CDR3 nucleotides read TGTGCCAGCAGCTGGGGACGGTTCACTGAAGCTTTCTTT.

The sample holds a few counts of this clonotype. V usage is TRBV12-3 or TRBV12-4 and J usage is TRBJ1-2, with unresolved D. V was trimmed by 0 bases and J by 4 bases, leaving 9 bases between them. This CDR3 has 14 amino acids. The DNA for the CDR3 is TGTGCCAGCAGTTTAGCGTACACGCTCTATGGCTACACCTTC. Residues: CASSLAYTLYGYTF.

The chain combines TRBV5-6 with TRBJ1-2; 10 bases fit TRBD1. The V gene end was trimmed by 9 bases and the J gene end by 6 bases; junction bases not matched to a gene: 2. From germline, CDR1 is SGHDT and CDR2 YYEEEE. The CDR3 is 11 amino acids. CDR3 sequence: CATGQGDGYTF. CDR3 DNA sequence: TGTGCCACCGGACAGGGGGATGGCTACACCTTC. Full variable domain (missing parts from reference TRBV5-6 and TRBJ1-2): DAGVTQSPTHLIKTRGQQVTLRCSPKSGHDTVSWYQQALGQGPQFIFQYYEEEERQRGNFPDRFSGHQFPNYSSELNVNALLLGDSALYLCATGQGDGYTFGSGTRLTVV.

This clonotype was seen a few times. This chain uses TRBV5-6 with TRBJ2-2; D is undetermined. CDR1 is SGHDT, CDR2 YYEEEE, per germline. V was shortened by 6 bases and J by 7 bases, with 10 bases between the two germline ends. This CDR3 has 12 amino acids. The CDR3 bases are TGTGCCAGCACCGTGTCGGGCGGGGAGCTGTTTTTT. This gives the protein CASTVSGGELFF.

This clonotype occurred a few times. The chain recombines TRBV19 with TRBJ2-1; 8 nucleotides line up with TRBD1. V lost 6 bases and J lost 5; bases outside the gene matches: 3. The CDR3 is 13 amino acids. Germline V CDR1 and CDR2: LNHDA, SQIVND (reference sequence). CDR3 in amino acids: CASRHRGNNEQFF. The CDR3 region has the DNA TGTGCCAGTAGGCACAGGGGGAACAATGAGCAGTTCTTC.

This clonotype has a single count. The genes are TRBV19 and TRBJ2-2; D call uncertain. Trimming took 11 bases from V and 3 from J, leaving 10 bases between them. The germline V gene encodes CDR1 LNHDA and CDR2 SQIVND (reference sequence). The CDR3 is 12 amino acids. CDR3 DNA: TGTGCCTGCGGCCGAGACACCGGGGAGCTGTTTTTT. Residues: CACGRDTGELFF. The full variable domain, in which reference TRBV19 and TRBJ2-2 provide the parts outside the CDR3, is DGGITQSPKYLFRKEGQNVTLSCEQNLNHDAMYWYRQDPGQGLRLIYYSQIVNDFQKGDIAEGYSVSREKKESFPLTVTSAQKNPTAFYLCACGRDTGELFFGEGSRLTVL.

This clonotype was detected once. The CDR3 DNA reads TGTGCCAGCAGCAGGCTGTGGGACTATCGATACCAAGAGACCCAGTACTTC. Its translation: CASSRLWDYRYQETQYF. The rearrangement joins TRBV6-2 or TRBV6-3 to TRBJ2-5; 7 bases fit TRBD2. The CDR3 sequence is 17 residues long. Germline lookup yields CDR1 MNHEY and CDR2 SVGEGT. J lost 0 bases, V lost 6 bases, and 13 bases had no gene match.

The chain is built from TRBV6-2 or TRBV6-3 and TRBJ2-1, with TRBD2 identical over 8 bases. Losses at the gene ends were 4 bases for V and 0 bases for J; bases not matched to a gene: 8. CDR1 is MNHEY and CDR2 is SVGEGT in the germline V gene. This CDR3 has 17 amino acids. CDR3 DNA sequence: TGTGCCAGCAGTTGGTCGGATAGCGGGGCCTCCTACAATGAGCAGTTCTTC. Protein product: CASSWSDSGASYNEQFF.

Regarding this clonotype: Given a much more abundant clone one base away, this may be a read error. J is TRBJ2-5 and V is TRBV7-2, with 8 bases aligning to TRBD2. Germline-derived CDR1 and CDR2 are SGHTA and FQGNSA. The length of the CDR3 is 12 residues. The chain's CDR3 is CASAGGQEAQYF. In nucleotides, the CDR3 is TGTGCCAGCGCGGGGGGCCAAGAGGCCCAGTACTTC.

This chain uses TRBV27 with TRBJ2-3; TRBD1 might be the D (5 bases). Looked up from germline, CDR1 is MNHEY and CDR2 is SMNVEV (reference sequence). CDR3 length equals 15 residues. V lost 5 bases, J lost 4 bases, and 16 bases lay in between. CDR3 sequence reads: CASSPRVSGSDTQYF. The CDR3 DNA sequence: TGTGCCAGCAGTCCCCGGGTCTCAGGGTCAGATACGCAGTATTTT.

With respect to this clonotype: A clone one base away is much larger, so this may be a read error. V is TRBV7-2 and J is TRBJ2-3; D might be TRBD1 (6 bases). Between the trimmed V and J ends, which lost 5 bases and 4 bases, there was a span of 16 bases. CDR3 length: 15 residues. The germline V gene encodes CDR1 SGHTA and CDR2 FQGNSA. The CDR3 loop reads CASSIHRDGSDTQYF. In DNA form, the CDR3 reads TGTGCCAGCAGCATCCACAGGGATGGTTCAGATACGCAGTATTTT.

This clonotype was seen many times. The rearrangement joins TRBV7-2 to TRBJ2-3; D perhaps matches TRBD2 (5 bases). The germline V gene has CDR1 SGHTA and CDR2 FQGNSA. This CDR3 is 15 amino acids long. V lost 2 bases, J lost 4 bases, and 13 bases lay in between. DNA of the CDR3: TGTGCCAGCAGCTTAACGGGGAGTAGAGCAGATACGCAGTATTTT. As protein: CASSLTGSRADTQYF.

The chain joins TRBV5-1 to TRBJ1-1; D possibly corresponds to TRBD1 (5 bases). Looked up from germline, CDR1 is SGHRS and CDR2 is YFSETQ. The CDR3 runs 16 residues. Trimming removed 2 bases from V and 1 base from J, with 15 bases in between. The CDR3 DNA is TGCGCCAGCAGCTTTGCAGTTCAGGGTACGAACACTGAAGCTTTCTTT. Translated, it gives CASSFAVQGTNTEAFF.

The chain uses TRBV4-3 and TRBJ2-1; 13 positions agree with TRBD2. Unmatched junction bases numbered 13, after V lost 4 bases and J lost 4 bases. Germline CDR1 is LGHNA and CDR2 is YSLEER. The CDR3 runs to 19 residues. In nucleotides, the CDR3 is TGCGCCAGCAGCCTGAGACTAGCGGGGGGATTTAGGTCTTACAATGAGCAGTTCTTC. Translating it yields CASSLRLAGGFRSYNEQFF.

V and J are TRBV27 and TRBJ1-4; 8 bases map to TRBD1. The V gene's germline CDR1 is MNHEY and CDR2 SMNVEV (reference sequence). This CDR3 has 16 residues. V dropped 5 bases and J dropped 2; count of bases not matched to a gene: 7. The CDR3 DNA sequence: TGTGCCAGCAGTCAAGGACAGGGAGGCACTAATGAAAAACTGTTTTTT. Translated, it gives CASSQGQGGTNEKLFF.

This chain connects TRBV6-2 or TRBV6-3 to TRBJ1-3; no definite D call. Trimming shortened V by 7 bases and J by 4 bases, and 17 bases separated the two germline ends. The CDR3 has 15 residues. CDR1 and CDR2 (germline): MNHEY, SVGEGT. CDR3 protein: CASKDKISPGNTIYF. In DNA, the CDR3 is TGTGCCAGCAAAGACAAGATTTCACCCGGAAACACCATATATTTT.

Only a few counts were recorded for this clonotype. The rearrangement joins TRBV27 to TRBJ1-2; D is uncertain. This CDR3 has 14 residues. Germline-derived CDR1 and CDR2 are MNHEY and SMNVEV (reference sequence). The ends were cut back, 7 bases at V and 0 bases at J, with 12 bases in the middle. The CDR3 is CASKPPGSNYGYTF. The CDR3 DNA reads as TGTGCCAGCAAACCCCCGGGATCTAACTATGGCTACACCTTC.

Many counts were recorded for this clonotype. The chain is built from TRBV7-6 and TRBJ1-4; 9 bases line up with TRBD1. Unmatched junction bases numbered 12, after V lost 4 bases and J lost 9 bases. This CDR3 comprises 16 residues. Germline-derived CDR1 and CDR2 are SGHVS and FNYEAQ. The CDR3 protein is CASSSLAGQGIQKLFF. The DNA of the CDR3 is TGTGCCAGCAGCTCCCTGGCGGGACAGGGCATTCAAAAACTGTTTTTT.

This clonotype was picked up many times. The CDR3 coding sequence is TGTGCCAGCAGCTCTCCTCTAGCGGGGGTGAGCACAGATACGCAGTATTTT. Translating gives CASSSPLAGVSTDTQYF. The J gene is TRBJ2-3, the V gene TRBV7-2; 10 bases map to TRBD2. Looked up from germline, CDR1 is SGHTA and CDR2 is FQGNSA. CDR3 size: 17 residues. Trimming cost V 4 bases and J 0 bases; bases outside gene matches: 7.

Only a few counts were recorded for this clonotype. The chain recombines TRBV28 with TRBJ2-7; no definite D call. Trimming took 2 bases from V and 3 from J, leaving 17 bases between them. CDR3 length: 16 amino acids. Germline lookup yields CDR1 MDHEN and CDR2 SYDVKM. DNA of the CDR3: TGTGCCAGCAGTTTAACCCTCGGTTCCGACATCTACGAGCAGTACGTC. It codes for CASSLTLGSDIYEQYV.

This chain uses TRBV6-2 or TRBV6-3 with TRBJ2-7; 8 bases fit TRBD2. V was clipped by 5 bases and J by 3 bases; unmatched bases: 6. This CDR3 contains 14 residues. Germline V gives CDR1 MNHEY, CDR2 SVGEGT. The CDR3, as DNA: TGTGCCAGCAGTCGCCGGGGGGGCAGCTACGAGCAGTACGTC. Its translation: CASSRRGGSYEQYV.

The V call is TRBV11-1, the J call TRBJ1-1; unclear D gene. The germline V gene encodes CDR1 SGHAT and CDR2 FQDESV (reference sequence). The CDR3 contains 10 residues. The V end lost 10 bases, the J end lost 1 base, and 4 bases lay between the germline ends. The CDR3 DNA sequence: TGTGCCACCTCGAACACTGAAGCTTTCTTT. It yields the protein CATSNTEAFF.

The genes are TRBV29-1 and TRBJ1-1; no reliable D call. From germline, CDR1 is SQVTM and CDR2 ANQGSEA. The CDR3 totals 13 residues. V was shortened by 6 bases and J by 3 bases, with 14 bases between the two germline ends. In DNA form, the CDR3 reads TGCAGCGTCGAGGACGGGGAGCACACTGAAGCTTTCTTT. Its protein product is CSVEDGEHTEAFF.

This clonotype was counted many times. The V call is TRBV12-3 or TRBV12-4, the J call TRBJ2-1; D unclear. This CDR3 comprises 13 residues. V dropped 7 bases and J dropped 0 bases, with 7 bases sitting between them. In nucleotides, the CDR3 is TGTGCCAGCACCCTCCGCTCCTACAATGAGCAGTTCTTC. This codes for CASTLRSYNEQFF.

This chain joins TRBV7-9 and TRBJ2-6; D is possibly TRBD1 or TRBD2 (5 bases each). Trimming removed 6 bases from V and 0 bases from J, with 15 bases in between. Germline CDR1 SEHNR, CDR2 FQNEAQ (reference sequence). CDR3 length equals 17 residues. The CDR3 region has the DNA TGTGCCAGCAGGGCATCCGGGACGGCCTCTGGGGCCAACGTCCTGACTTTC. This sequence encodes CASRASGTASGANVLTF.

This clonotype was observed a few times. CDR3 nucleotide sequence: TGTGCCAGCACCCTTCAGGGGACACGTGGAGCTTTCTTT. This gives the protein CASTLQGTRGAFF. The V gene is TRBV12-3 or TRBV12-4, the J gene TRBJ1-1; D perhaps matches TRBD1 (6 bases). The CDR3 extends over 13 amino acids. The germline V and J ends were trimmed by 7 bases and 10 bases, with 19 bases remaining between them.

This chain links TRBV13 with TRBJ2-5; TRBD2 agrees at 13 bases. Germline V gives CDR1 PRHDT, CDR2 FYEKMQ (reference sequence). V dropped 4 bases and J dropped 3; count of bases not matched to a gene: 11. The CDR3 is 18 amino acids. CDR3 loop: CASSSRLAGGPTEETQYF. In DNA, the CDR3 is TGTGCCAGCAGCTCTAGACTAGCGGGGGGACCGACGGAAGAGACCCAGTACTTC.

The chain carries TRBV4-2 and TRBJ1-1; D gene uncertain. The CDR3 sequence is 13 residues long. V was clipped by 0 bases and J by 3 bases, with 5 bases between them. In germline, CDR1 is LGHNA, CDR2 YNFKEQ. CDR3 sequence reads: CASSQEADTEAFF. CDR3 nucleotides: TGTGCCAGCAGCCAAGAAGCGGACACTGAAGCTTTCTTT.

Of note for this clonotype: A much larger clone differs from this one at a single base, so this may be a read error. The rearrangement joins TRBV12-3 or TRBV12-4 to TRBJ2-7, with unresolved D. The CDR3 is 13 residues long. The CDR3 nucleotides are TGTGCCAGCAGTCACCTTAGCTCCTACAAGCAGTACTTC. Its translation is CASSHLSSYKQYF.

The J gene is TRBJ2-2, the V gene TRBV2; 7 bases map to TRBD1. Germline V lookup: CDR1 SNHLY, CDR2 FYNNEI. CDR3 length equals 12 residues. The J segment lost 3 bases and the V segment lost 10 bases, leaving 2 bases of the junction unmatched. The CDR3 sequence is CATDRDTGELFF. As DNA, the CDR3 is TGTGCCACCGACAGGGACACCGGGGAGCTGTTTTTT.